The source of this T cell receptor beta chain is a study of spatial heterogeneity in lung cancer (dated by TCRdb to 2018 to 2020). Study-level background: Beta-chain transcripts were consistently detected in greater numbers than alpha-chain transcripts, which likely reflected higher beta-chain transcript abundance. In tumor regions, TCR transcript counts showed a strong correlation with a T cell transcriptional module score from matched bulk RNA-seq. In the raw uncorrected reads, each unique combination of TCR and UMI appeared on average more than ten times. The study quantitatively compared TCR alpha and beta repertoires across multiple tumor regions, matched nontumor lung and blood in non-small cell lung cancer. The study linked features of the TCR repertoire to counts of nonsynonymous mutations, which were determined by whole-exome sequencing of tumor tissue. At surgery, hundreds of tumor regions, approximately 64 matched nontumor lung samples and 45 to 60 PBMC samples were TCR-sequenced for both alpha and beta chains. Study-level results and caveats: Counts of ubiquitous and regional expanded TCRs were found to correlate with counts of ubiquitous and regional nonsynonymous mutations, respectively. TCR-seq coverage of tumor T cells was estimated to be only about 7% for alpha chains and about 13% for beta chains. Confirming at a functional level the hypothesis that regional TCRs recognize regional mutations was considered to require additional single-cell paired TCR alpha and beta sequencing. The tumor nonsynonymous mutation count correlated with the number of expanded alpha and beta TCRs within the tumor.

Libraries were made using 5' RACE. This sample was sequenced with a NextSeq 500. In the TCR library protocol, a unique molecular identifier was attached to each TCR cDNA molecule so that PCR and sequencing errors could be corrected. In the paper's pipeline: TCR identification, UMI-based error correction and CDR3 extraction were performed with Decombinator tools. Expanded TCRs were defined as those above a frequency of 2 per 1,000, corresponding to the top 1% of the tumor frequency distribution. Expanded tumor TCRs statistically deemed absent (corrected P<0.05) from at least one tumor region were classed as regional, and all other expanded tumor TCRs were classed as ubiquitous. Renyi diversity was calculated using the R vegan package after each repertoire was subsampled 100 times to 5,000 TCRs. CDR3 similarity networks were built from amino acid triplet string-kernel similarity, connecting CDR3s with pairwise similarity above 0.82. TCRdb reworked the public reads: Q25 trimming with fastp, MiXCR clone assembly, productive beta chains retained. Rows matching on CDR3 protein sequence are summarized as one entry with the most common DNA and genes. TCRdb, not the original authors, processed these V and J calls. The table for this sample lists about 13,000 distinct CDR3 sequences; about 5% of them were counted only once. The top ten clonotypes cover around 10% of the sample.

Between the V and J ends, shortened by 5 bases and 2 bases respectively, the junction contains 12 bases. The CDR3, cysteine through phenylalanine, is 14 amino acids long. The retained sequence is limited to the CDR3, 42 bases, with the frame set at the first base. This clonotype has a count of ten or more. Its cognate antigen has yet to be identified. No base quality information exists; no much larger clone differs at one position. Reading the label with the study, this specimen's time point is: sample taken at primary tumor resection. Donors were some 70 patients with early-stage, untreated non-small cell lung cancer from the lung TRACERx cohort. Whole RNA extracted from tumor and nontumor lung tissue, or from cryopreserved PBMC samples, was used for TCR sequencing without cell sorting. Only patients with enough RNA available from two or more tumor regions were chosen for TCR sequencing. A lung pathologist reviewed the tumor and adjacent nontumor lung specimens before the specimens were selected.

The V gene is TRBV12-3 or TRBV12-4 and the J gene is TRBJ2-5; matching of 6 bases hints at TRBD2 as the D gene. Sequencing used lung tumor tissue, obtained at surgery. This clonotype was obtained from a female donor with early-stage non-small cell lung cancer. CDR3 loop: CASSRRRVQETQYF. The nucleotides read TGTGCCAGCAGTCGCAGGAGGGTACAAGAGACCCAGTACTTC.